Listed here are 2 T cell receptor beta chains from one sample, sequenced in a study of cytomegalovirus exposure and HLA in healthy donors. Use of 60 Vbeta and 13 Jbeta primers characterized the PCR. Here immunoSEQ multiplex PCR was the method, and the copy in TCRdb shows in-frame clones only, minus some. The sample lists 150,000 to 200,000 clones, roughly 80% occurring once. Sequencing input: PBMCs. Every receptor here comes from a woman aged 18 to 35 in good health and CMV-seronegative.

V gene TRBV10-3 combines with J gene TRBJ2-7; TRBD2 agrees at 8 bases. V dropped 2 bases and J dropped 7; count of bases not matched to a gene: 10. This CDR3 has 15 amino acids. Germline-derived CDR1 and CDR2 are ENHRY and SYGVKD. The CDR3 region has the DNA TGTGCCATCAGTGAGGCTTCAGCGGGAGTATTTGAGCAGTACGTC. Encoded protein: CAISEASAGVFEQYV.

This rearrangement joins TRBV27 to TRBJ2-5, with 10 bases matching TRBD1. The J segment lost 1 base and the V segment lost 4 bases, leaving 3 bases of the junction unmatched. Germline loops: CDR1 MNHEY, CDR2 SMNVEV (reference sequence). The CDR3 runs to 15 residues. CDR3 nucleotide sequence: TGTGCCAGCAGTTCGACAGGGGGCGCCCAAGAGACCCAGTACTTC. Its protein product is CASSSTGGAQETQYF.